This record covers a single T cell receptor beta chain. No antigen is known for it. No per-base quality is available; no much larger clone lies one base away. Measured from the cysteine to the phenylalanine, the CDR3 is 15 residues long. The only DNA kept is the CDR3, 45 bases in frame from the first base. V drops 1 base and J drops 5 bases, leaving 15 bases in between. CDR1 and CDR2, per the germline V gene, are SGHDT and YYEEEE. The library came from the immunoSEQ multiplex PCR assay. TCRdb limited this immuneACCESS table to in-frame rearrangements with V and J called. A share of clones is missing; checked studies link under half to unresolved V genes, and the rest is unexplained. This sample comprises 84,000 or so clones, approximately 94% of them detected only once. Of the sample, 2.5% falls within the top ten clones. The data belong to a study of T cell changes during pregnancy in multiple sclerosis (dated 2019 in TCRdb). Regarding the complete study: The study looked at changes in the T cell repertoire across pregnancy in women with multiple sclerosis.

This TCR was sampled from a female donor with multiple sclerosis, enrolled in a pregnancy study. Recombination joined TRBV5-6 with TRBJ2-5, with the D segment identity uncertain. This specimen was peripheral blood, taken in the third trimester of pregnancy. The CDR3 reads CASSLLWSLRETQYF. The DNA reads TGTGCCAGCAGCTTGTTGTGGTCGCTACGGGAGACCCAGTACTTC.